This TCR beta chain was sequenced during a study of early stage breast cancer tumors. Study information: The ER+/PR+/HER2- tumors included 7 or 8 ductal and four lobular carcinomas.

Findings of the study overall: Compared with adjacent normal breast tissue, tumors showed roughly 2.4-fold greater T cell density and higher clonality. Comparing each tissue with blood distinguished tumor from normal in 14 of 16 patients.

The CDR3 is 12 residues long. Looked up from germline, CDR1 is LNHDA and CDR2 is SQIVND (reference sequence). Trimming took off 4 bases at V and 8 bases at J, with 11 bases between the two ends. Using immunoSEQ multiplex PCR, the repertoire was profiled, and TCRdb retains in-frame clones only, with some absent. The profile shows some 47,000 clones, roughly 83% of them singletons. Comment on this clone: What it recognizes is unknown.

The TCR comes from a person aged 45 to 59 with breast cancer. The V call is TRBV19, the J call TRBJ1-2; no clear D gene. Sequencing was done on a sample of blood. In DNA form, the CDR3 reads TGTGCCAGTAGTAATCTGGCTTTAGGCTACACCTTC. Amino acids: CASSNLALGYTF.